This entry concerns a single T cell receptor (beta chain). Antigen: not known. This entry belongs to a study of graft-versus-host responses after intestinal transplantation. Study in general: Multivisceral, liver-intestinal, or isolated intestinal transplants were given to recipients. Every one of the recipients received anti-thymocyte globulin induction and afterwards took tacrolimus and steroids for around 3 years.

Trimming at V came to 1 base and at J to 3 bases, leaving 4 bases not matched to a gene. Germline lookup yields CDR1 SGHNT and CDR2 YENEEA. This CDR3 contains 16 residues. The method was immunoSEQ multiplex PCR; TCRdb's version includes in-frame clones alone and lacks a portion of them. The sample lists some 130,000 clones, 85% to 95% seen once, with more than 0.1% in the top ten. Findings of the study overall: There was an association between peak levels of circulating GvH clones and early post-transplant HvG declines. GvH clones surfaced in recipient marrow, some emerging earlier in ileum or blood.

This specimen consisted of unstimulated CD4+ T cells sorted from spleen or lymph node cells, obtained before intestinal transplant. V is TRBV11-3 and J is TRBJ2-2, with 8 bases aligning to TRBD1. The receptor was derived from a human donor who received an intestinal transplant. CDR3 DNA: TGTGCCAGCAGCTTAGGGGACAGGATTTACACCGGGGAGCTGTTTTTT. Translated, it gives CASSLGDRIYTGELFF.